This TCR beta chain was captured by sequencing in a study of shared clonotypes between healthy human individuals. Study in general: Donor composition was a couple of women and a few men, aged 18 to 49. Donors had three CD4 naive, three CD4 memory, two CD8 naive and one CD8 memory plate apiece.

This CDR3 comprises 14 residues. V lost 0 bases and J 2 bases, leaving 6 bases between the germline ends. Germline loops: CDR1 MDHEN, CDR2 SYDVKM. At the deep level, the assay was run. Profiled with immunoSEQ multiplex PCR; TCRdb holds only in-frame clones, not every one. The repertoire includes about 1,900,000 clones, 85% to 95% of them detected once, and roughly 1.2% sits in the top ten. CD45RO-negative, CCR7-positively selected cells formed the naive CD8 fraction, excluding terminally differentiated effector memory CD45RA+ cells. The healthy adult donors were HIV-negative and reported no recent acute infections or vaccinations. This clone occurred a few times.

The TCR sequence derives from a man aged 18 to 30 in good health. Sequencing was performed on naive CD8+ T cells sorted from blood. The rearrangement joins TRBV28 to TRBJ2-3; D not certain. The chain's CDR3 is CASSLWVNTDTQYF. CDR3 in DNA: TGTGCCAGCAGTTTATGGGTAAACACAGATACGCAGTATTTT. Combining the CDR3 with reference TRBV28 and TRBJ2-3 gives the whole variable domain DVKVTQSSRYLVKRTGEKVFLECVQDMDHENMFWYRQDPGLGLRLIYFSYDVKMKEKGDIPEGYSVSREKKERFSLILESASTNQTSMYLCASSLWVNTDTQYFGPGTRLTVL.